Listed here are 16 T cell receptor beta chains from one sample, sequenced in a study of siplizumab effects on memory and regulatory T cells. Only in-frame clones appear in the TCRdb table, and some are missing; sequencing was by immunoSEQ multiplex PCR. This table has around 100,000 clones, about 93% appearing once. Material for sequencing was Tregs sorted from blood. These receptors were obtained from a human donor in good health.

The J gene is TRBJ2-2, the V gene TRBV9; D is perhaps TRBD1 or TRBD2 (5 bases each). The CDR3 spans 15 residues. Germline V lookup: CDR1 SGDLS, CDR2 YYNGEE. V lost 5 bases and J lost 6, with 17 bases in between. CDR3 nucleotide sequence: TGTGCCAGCAGGAGGGACCCAGTGGGCCCCGGGGAGCTGTTTTTT. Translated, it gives CASRRDPVGPGELFF.

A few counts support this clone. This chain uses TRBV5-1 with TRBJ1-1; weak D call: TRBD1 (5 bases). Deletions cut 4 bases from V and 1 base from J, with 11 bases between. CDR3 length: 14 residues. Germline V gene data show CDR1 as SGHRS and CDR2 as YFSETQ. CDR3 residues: CASSDHGGNTEAFF. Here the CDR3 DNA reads TGCGCCAGCAGCGATCACGGGGGGAACACTGAAGCTTTCTTT.

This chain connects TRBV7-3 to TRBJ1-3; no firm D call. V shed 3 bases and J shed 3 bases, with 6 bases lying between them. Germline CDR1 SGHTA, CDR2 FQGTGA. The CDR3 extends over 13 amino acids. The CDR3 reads CASSLGIGNTIYF. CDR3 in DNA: TGTGCCAGCAGCTTGGGGATTGGAAACACCATATATTTT.

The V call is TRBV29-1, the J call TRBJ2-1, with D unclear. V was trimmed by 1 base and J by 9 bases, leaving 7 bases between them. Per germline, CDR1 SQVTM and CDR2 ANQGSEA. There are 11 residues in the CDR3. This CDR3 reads CSVEGLGEQFF. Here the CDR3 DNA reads TGCAGCGTTGAAGGACTTGGTGAGCAGTTCTTC.

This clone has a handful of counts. CDR3 nucleotides: TGTGCCAGCAGTGACAGGGCCGACGGGACTGAAGCTTTCTTT. It translates to CASSDRADGTEAFF. V is TRBV6-4 and J is TRBJ1-1; no reliable D call. The CDR3 spans 14 residues. The V gene lost 2 bases and the J gene lost 5 bases, with 12 bases spanning the gap. Germline assignment: CDR1 MRHNA and CDR2 SNTAGT.

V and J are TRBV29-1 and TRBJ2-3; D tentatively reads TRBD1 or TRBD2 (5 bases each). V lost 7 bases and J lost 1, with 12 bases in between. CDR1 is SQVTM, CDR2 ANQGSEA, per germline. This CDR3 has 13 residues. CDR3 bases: TGCAGCGGCACAGTGGGGGGCACAGATACGCAGTATTTT. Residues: CSGTVGGTDTQYF.

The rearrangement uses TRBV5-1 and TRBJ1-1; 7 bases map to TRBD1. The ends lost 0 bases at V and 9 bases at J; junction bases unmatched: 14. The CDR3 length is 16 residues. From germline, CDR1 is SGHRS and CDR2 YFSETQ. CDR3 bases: TGCGCCAGCAGCTTGGCCCGCGGCGGCCGACAGGGAAAAGCTTTCTTT. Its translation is CASSLARGGRQGKAFF.

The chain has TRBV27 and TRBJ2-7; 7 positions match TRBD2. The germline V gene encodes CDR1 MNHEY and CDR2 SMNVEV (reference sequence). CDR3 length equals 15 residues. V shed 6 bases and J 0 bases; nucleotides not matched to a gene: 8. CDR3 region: CASSRGDGTSYEQYF. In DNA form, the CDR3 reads TGTGCCAGCAGCCGGGGGGACGGGACCTCCTACGAGCAGTACTTC.

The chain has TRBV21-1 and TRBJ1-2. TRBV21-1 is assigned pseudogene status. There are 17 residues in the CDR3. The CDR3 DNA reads TGTGCCAGCAGCAAAAAACCCAGAAAGGAACTACCGGGTGGCTACACCTTC. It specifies CASSKKPRKELPGGYTF.

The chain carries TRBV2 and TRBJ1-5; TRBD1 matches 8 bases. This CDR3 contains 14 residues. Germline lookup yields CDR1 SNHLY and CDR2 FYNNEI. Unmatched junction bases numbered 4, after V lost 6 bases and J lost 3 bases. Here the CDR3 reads CASRDRVDNQPQHF. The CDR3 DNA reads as TGTGCCAGCAGGGACAGGGTGGACAATCAGCCCCAGCATTTT.

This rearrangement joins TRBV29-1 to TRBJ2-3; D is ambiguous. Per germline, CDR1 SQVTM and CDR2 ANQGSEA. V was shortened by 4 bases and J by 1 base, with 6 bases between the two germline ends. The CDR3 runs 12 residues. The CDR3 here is CSVGAGTDTQYF. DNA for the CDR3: TGCAGCGTTGGTGCGGGCACAGATACGCAGTATTTT.

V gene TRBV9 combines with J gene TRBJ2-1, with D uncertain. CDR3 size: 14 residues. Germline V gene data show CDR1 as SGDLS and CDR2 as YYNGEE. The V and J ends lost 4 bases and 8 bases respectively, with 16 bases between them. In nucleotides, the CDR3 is TGTGCCAGCAGCCCAAAGGGCATGTTGGATGAGCAGTTCTTC. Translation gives CASSPKGMLDEQFF.

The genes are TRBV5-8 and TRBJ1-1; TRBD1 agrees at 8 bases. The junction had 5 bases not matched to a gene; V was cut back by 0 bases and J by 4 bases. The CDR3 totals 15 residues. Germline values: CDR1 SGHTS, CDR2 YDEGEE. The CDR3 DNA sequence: TGTGCCAGCAGCTTGGTCAGGGGGCGCATCACTGAAGCTTTCTTT. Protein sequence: CASSLVRGRITEAFF.

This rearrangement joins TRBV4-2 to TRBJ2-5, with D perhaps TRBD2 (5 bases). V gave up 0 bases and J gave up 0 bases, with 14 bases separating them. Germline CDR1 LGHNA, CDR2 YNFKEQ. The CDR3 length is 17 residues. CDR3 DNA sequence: TGTGCCAGCAGCCAAGAAGCGGCGATACGGTACCAAGAGACCCAGTACTTC. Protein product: CASSQEAAIRYQETQYF.

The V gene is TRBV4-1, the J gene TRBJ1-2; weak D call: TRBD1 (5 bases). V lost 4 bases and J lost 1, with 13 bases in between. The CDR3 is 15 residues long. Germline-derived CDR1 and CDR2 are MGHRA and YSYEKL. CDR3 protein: CASSPTAGSNYGYTF. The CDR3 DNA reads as TGCGCCAGCAGCCCTACTGCAGGGAGTAACTATGGCTACACCTTC.

Here the CDR3 reads CASSFQGGNYGYTF. The CDR3 DNA reads as TGTGCCAGCAGTTTTCAAGGAGGGAACTATGGCTACACCTTC. V is TRBV27 and J is TRBJ1-2; D is unclear. The length of the CDR3 is 14 residues. Germline CDR1 and CDR2: MNHEY and SMNVEV (reference sequence). V gave up 3 bases and J gave up 2 bases, with 10 bases separating them.